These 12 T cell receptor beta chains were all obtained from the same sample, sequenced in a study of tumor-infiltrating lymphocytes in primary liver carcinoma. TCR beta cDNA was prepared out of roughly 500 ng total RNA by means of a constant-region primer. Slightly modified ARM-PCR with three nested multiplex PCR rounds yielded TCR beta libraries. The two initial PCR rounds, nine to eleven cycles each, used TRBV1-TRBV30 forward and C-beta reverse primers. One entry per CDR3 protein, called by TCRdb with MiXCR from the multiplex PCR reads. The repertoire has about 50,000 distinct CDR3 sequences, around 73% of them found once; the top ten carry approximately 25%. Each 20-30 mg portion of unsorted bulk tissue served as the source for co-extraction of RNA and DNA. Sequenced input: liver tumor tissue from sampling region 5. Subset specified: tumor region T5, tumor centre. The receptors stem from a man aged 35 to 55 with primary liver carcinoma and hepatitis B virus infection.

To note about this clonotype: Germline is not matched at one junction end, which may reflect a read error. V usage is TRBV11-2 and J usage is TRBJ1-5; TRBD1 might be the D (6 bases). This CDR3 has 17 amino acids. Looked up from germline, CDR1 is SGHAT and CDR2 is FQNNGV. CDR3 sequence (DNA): TGTGCCAGCAGCTTAGTAAGGGTAACAGGGAGTAATCAGCCTCAGCATTTT. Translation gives CASSLVRVTGSNQPQHF.

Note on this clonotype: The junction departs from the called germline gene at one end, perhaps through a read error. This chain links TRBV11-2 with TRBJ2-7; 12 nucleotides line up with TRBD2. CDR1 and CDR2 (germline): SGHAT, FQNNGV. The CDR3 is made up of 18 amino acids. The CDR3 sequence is CAGSSEGASGRASYEQYF. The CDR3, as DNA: TGTGCCGGCAGCTCTGAAGGGGCTAGCGGGAGGGCTTCCTACGAGCAGTACTTC.

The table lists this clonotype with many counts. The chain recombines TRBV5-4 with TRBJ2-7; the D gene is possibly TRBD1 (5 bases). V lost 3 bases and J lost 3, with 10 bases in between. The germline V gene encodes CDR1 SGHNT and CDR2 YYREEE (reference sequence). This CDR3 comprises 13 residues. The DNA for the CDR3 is TGTGCCAGCAGCTCCATGCAGGGCTACGAGCAGTACTTC. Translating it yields CASSSMQGYEQYF.

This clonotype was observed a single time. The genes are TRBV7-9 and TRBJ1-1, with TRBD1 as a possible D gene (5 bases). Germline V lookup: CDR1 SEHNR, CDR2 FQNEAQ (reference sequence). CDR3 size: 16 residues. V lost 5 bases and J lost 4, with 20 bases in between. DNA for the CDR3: TGTGCCAGCAGCCCCCGGTGGACATGGGGAATCACTGAAGCTTTCTTT. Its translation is CASSPRWTWGITEAFF.

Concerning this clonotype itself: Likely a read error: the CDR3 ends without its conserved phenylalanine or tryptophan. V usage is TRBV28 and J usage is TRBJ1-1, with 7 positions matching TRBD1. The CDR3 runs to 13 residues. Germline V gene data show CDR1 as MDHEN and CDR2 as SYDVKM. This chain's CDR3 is CVSSSPATGAAFL. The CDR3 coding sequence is TGTGTCAGCAGTTCACCGGCTACAGGGGCAGCTTTCCTT.

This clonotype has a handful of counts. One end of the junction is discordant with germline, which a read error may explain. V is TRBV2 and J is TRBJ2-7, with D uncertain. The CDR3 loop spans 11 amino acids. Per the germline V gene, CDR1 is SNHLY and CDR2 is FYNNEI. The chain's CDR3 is CTSSGMDEQYF. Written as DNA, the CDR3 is TGTACCAGCAGTGGTATGGACGAGCAGTACTTC.

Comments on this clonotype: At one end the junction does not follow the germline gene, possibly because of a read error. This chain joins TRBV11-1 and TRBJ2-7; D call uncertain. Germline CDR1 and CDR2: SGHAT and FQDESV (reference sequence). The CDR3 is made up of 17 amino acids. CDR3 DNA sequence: TGTGCCAGCATCTTAGGGCTGACGGGTGAAAGCTCCTGCGAGCAGTACTTC. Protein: CASILGLTGESSCEQYF.

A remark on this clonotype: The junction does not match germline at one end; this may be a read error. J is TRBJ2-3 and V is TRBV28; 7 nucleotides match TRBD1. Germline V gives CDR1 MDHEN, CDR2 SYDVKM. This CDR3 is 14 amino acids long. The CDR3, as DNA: TGTGCCAGCAGTTTAAAAACAGGGACAGATGCGCAGTATTTT. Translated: CASSLKTGTDAQYF.

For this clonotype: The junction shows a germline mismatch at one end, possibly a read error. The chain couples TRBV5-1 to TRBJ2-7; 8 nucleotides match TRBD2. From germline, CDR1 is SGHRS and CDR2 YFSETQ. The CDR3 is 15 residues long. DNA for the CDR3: TGCGCCAGCAGATTGGATGCGGGGGGCTTCTACGAGCAGTACTTC. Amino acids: CASRLDAGGFYEQYF. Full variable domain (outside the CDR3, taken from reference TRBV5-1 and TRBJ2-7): KAGVTQTPRYLIKTRGQQVTLSCSPISGHRSVSWYQQTPGQGLQFLFEYFSETQRNKGNFPGRFSGRQFSNSRSEMNVSTLELGDSALYLCASRLDAGGFYEQYFGPGTRLTVT.

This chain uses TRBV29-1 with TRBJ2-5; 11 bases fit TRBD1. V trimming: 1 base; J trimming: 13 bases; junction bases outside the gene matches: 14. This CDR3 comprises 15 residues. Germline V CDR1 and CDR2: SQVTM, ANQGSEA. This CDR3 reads CSVEVDRGRAENRYF. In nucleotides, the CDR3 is TGCAGCGTTGAAGTGGACAGGGGGCGAGCAGAGAACCGGTACTTC. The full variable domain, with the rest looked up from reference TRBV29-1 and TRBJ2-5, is SAVISQKPSRDICQRGTSLTIQCQVDSQVTMMFWYRQQPGQSLTLIATANQGSEATYESGFVIDKFPISRPNLTFSTLTVSNMSPEDSSIYLCSVEVDRGRAENRYFGPGTRLLVL.

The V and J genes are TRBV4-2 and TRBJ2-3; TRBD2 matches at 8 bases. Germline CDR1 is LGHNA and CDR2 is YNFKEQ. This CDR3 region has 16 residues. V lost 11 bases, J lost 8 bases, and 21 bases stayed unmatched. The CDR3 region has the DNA TGTGCCGCCAGCCAAGATTTGGGGACTAGGGGCGGTACGCAGTATTTT. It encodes CAASQDLGTRGGTQYF.

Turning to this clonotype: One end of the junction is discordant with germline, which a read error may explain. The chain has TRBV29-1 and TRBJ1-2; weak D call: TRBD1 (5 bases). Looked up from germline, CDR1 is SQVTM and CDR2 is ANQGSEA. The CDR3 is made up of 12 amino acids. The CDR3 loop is CSVVQGWNGYIF. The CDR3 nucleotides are TGCAGCGTTGTCCAGGGATGGAATGGCTACATTTTC.